Listed below are T cell receptor beta chains from one sample, sequenced in a study of control samples from healthy donors and cancer patients. Using immunoSEQ multiplex PCR, the repertoire was profiled, and TCRdb retains in-frame clones only, with some absent. The repertoire consists of 150,000 or so clones, with 91% occurring once and the leading ten covering under 9%. The sequenced sample was blood. These receptors were taken from a man aged 18 to 35 in good health. Each CDR3 is given with its conserved first and last residue. Each record gives: J gene, D gene, clone size, V gene, CDR3 protein, CDR3 DNA. A D gene is named only where the DNA matches it firmly. Expanded clones are given a class, and other clones once, few, many or no size at all.

J gene: TRBJ1-5; D gene: -; clone size: -; V gene: TRBV6-5; CDR3 protein: CASSYTVGQPQHF; CDR3 DNA: TGTGCCAGCAGTTATACCGTTGGTCAGCCCCAGCATTTT
J gene: TRBJ1-1; D gene: -; clone size: -; V gene: TRBV7-9; CDR3 protein: CASSSTVPEAFF; CDR3 DNA: TGTGCCAGCAGTTCGACAGTCCCTGAAGCTTTCTTT
J gene: TRBJ2-3; D gene: -; clone size: -; V gene: TRBV7-7; CDR3 protein: CASSRDRTDTQYF; CDR3 DNA: TGTGCCAGCTCGCGGGATCGCACAGATACGCAGTATTTT
J gene: TRBJ1-2; D gene: -; clone size: -; V gene: TRBV28; CDR3 protein: CASSLTGGGNYGYTF; CDR3 DNA: TGTGCCAGCAGTTTAACGGGGGGCGGTAACTATGGCTACACCTTC
J gene: TRBJ1-1; D gene: -; clone size: -; V gene: TRBV7-2; CDR3 protein: CASSLQGRNTEAFF; CDR3 DNA: TGTGCCAGCAGCTTACAGGGGAGGAACACTGAAGCTTTCTTT
J gene: TRBJ2-1; D gene: TRBD2; clone size: -; V gene: TRBV10-3; CDR3 protein: CAISESGGGHNEQFF; CDR3 DNA: TGTGCCATCAGTGAGTCCGGGGGGGGCCACAATGAGCAGTTCTTC
J gene: TRBJ2-7; D gene: -; clone size: few; V gene: TRBV19; CDR3 protein: CASRQSEISYEQYF; CDR3 DNA: TGTGCCAGTAGGCAAAGCGAGATCTCCTACGAGCAGTACTTC
J gene: TRBJ2-5; D gene: TRBD2; clone size: -; V gene: TRBV9; CDR3 protein: CASSVGAGVGQETQYF; CDR3 DNA: TGTGCCAGCAGCGTAGGGGCGGGGGTTGGGCAAGAGACCCAGTACTTC
J gene: TRBJ1-1; D gene: -; clone size: -; V gene: TRBV3-1/TRBV3-2; CDR3 protein: CASSQMQDRAFF; CDR3 DNA: TGTGCCAGCAGCCAAATGCAGGACCGAGCTTTCTTT
J gene: TRBJ1-6; D gene: -; clone size: -; V gene: TRBV18; CDR3 protein: CASSPQRGESSPLHF; CDR3 DNA: TGTGCCAGCTCACCACAACGGGGCGAGAGTTCACCCCTCCACTTT
J gene: TRBJ2-7; D gene: -; clone size: -; V gene: TRBV7-2; CDR3 protein: CASSPRIDFYEQYF; CDR3 DNA: TGTGCCAGCAGCCCCCGTATAGATTTCTACGAGCAGTACTTC
J gene: TRBJ2-7; D gene: TRBD1; clone size: -; V gene: TRBV2; CDR3 protein: CASSEVQGYEQYF; CDR3 DNA: TGTGCCAGCAGTGAAGTACAGGGGTACGAGCAGTACTTC
J gene: TRBJ1-2; D gene: TRBD1; clone size: -; V gene: TRBV19; CDR3 protein: CASRDRVSNYGYTF; CDR3 DNA: TGTGCCAGTAGGGACAGGGTCTCTAACTATGGCTACACCTTC
J gene: TRBJ2-1; D gene: -; clone size: -; V gene: TRBV7-2; CDR3 protein: CASSRYNEQFF; CDR3 DNA: TGTGCCAGCAGCAGGTACAATGAGCAGTTCTTC
J gene: TRBJ2-5; D gene: TRBD1; clone size: -; V gene: TRBV7-3; CDR3 protein: CASSFTGGETQYF; CDR3 DNA: TGTGCCAGCAGCTTCACAGGGGGGGAGACCCAGTACTTC
J gene: TRBJ2-1; D gene: -; clone size: once; V gene: TRBV19; CDR3 protein: CASGDGPQYNEQFF; CDR3 DNA: TGTGCCAGTGGGGATGGGCCGCAATACAATGAGCAGTTCTTC
J gene: TRBJ1-1; D gene: -; clone size: -; V gene: TRBV6-1; CDR3 protein: CASSERGNTEAFF; CDR3 DNA: TGTGCCAGCAGTGAAAGGGGGAACACTGAAGCTTTCTTT
J gene: TRBJ1-1; D gene: -; clone size: -; V gene: TRBV20-1; CDR3 protein: CSARENTEAFF; CDR3 DNA: TGCAGTGCTAGAGAGAACACTGAAGCTTTCTTT
J gene: TRBJ2-7; D gene: -; clone size: once; V gene: TRBV9; CDR3 protein: CASSAFSGHPGEQYF; CDR3 DNA: TGTGCCAGCAGCGCCTTTTCGGGACACCCGGGGGAGCAGTACTTC